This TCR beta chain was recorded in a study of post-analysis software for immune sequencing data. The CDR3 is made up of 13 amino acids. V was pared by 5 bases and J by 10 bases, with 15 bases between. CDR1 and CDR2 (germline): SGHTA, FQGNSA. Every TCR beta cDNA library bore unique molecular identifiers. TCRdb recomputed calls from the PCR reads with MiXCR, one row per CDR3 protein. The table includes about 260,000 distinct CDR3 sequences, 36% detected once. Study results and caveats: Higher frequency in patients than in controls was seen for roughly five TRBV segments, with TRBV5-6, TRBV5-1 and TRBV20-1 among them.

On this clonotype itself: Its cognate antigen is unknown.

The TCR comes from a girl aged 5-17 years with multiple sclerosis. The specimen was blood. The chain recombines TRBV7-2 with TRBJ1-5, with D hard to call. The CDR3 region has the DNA TGTGCCAGCAGCCAAAATGACGGCCGACCCCAGCATTTT. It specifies CASSQNDGRPQHF.